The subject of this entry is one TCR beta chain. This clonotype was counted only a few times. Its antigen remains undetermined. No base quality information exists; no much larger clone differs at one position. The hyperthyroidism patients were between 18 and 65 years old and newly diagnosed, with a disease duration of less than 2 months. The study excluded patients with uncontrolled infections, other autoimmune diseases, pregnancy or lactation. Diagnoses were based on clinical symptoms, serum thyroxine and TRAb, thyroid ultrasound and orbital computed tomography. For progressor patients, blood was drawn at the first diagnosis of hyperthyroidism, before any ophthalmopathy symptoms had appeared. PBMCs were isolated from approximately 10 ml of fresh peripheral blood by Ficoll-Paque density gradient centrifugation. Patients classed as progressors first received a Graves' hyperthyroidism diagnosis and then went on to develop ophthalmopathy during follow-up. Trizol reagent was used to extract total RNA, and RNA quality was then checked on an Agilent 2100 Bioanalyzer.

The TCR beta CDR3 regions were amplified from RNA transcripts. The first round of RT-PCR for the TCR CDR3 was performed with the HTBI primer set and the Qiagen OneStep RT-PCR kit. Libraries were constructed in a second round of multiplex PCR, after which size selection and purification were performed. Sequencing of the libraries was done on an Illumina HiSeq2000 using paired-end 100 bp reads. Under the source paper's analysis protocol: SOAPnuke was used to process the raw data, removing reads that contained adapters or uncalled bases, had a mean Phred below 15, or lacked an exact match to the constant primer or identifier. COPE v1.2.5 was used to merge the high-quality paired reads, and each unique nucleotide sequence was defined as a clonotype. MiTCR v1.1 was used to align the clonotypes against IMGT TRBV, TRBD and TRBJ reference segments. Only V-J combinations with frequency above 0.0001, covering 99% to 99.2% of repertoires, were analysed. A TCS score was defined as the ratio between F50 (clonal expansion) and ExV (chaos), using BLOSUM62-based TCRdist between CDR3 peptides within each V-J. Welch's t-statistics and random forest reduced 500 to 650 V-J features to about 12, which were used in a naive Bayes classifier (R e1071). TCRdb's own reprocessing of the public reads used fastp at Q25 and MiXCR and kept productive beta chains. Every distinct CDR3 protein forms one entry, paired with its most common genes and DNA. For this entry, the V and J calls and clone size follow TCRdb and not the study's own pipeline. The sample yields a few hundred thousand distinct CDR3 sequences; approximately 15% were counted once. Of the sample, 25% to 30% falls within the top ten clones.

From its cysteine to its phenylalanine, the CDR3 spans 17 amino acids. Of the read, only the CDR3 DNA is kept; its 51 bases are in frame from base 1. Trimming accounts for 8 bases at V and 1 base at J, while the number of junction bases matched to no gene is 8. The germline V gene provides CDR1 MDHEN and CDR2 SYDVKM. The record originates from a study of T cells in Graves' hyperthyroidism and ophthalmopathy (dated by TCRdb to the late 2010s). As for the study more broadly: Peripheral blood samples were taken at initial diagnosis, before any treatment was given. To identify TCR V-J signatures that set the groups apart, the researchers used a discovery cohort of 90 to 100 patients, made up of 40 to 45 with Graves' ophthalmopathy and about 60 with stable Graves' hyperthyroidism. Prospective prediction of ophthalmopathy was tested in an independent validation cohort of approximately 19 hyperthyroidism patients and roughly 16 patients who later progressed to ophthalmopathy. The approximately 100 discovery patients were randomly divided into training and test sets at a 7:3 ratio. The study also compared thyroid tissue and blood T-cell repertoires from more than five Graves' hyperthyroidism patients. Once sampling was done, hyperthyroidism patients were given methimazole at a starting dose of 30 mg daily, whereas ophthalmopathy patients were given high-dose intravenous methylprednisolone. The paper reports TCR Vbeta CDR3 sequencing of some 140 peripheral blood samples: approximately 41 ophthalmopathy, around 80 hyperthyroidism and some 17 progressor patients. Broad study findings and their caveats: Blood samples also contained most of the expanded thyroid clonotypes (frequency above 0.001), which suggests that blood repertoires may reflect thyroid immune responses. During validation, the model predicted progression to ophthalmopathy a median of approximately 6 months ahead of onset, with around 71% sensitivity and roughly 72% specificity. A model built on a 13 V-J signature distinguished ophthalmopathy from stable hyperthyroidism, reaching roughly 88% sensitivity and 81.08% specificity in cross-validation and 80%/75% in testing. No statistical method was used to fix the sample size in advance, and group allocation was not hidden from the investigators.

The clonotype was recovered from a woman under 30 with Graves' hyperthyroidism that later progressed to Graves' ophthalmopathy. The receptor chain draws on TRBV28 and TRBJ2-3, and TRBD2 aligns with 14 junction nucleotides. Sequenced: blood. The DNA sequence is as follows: TGTGCCAGCTCGACTAGCGGGAGGGCCGGGGGCACAGATACGCAGTATTTT. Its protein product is CASSTSGRAGGTDTQYF. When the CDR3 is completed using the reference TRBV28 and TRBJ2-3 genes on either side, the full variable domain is DVKVTQSSRYLVKRTGEKVFLECVQDMDHENMFWYRQDPGLGLRLIYFSYDVKMKEKGDIPEGYSVSREKKERFSLILESASTNQTSMYLCASSTSGRAGGTDTQYFGPGTRLTVL.